A single sample gave rise to the 22 T cell receptor beta chains below, sequenced in a study of radiotherapy plus CTLA-4 blockade in lung cancer. TCRdb's table, derived via immunoSEQ multiplex PCR, lists solely in-frame clones and lacks some. The sample shows about 41,000 clones, approximately 76% of them seen only once. The input for sequencing was peripheral blood, taken from a patient treated with radiotherapy plus ipilimumab. The receptors stem from a human donor with non-small cell lung cancer who had stable disease on radiotherapy plus ipilimumab.

The rearrangement uses TRBV7-6 and TRBJ2-2; a weak D match, TRBD2 (5 bases). V was cut by 1 base and J by 2 bases, with 11 bases left in between. This CDR3 spans 16 amino acids. CDR1 and CDR2 (germline): SGHVS, FNYEAQ. In DNA, the CDR3 is TGTGCCAGCAGCTTAGGAGGAGGATACAACACCGGGGAGCTGTTTTTT. Residues: CASSLGGGYNTGELFF.

CDR3 nucleotides: TGTGCCAGCAGCCAAATTCCGACAATTAACGACCGTAATTCACCCCTCCACTTT. Translation gives CASSQIPTINDRNSPLHF. The gene calls are TRBV14 and TRBJ1-6; D uncertain. CDR1 is SGHDN and CDR2 is FVKESK in the germline V gene. This CDR3 contains 18 residues. The ends were cut back, 2 bases at V and 6 bases at J, with 20 bases in the middle.

The chain joins TRBV10-1 to TRBJ1-6, with D possibly TRBD1 on 5 matching bases. Between the trimmed V and J ends, which lost 3 bases and 7 bases, there was a span of 13 bases. This CDR3 contains 15 residues. Germline values: CDR1 WNHNN, CDR2 SYGVQD (reference sequence). CDR3 sequence (DNA): TGCGCCAGCAGTGAAGGACACTTGGCCAATTCACCCCTCCACTTT. Translated, it gives CASSEGHLANSPLHF.

The chain has TRBV6-5 and TRBJ2-5, with TRBD1 as a possible D gene (6 bases). Trimming removed 2 bases at V and 3 bases at J, with 13 bases between. Germline V CDR1 and CDR2: MNHEY, SVGAGI. This CDR3 comprises 15 residues. In DNA, the CDR3 is TGTGCCAGCAGTTACGCCCAGGGGACAAAAGAGACCCAGTACTTC. Its translation is CASSYAQGTKETQYF.

The chain couples TRBV11-2 to TRBJ1-1, with a possible D match to TRBD1 (5 bases). The CDR3 length is 15 residues. The V end was cut by 2 bases, the J end by 0 bases, with 10 bases between. CDR1 is SGHAT, CDR2 FQNNGV, per germline. The CDR3 here is CASSLMAGMNTEAFF. The CDR3 DNA is TGTGCCAGCAGCTTAATGGCAGGGATGAACACTGAAGCTTTCTTT. Together with reference TRBV11-2 and TRBJ1-1, the CDR3 gives the full variable domain: EAGVAQSPRYKIIEKRQSVAFWCNPISGHATLYWYQQILGQGPKLLIQFQNNGVVDDSQLPKDRFSAERLKGVDSTLKIQPAKLEDSAVYLCASSLMAGMNTEAFFGQGTRLTVV.

The V call is TRBV14, the J call TRBJ2-1; the D is unclear. V was trimmed by 0 bases and J by 1 base, leaving 7 bases between them. Germline loops: CDR1 SGHDN, CDR2 FVKESK. The CDR3 loop spans 15 amino acids. DNA of the CDR3: TGTGCCAGCAGCCAAGATTTAGGTTCCTACAATGAGCAGTTCTTC. It codes for CASSQDLGSYNEQFF. Looking up the rest from reference TRBV14 and TRBJ2-1 gives the full variable domain: EAGVTQFPSHSVIEKGQTVTLRCDPISGHDNLYWYRRVMGKEIKFLLHFVKESKQDESGMPNNRFLAERTGGTYSTLKVQPAELEDSGVYFCASSQDLGSYNEQFFGPGTRLTVL.

This clone was detected a few times. The CDR3 sequence is CASSQMGQGSSPLHF. The CDR3, as DNA: TGTGCCAGCAGCCAGATGGGACAGGGAAGTTCACCCCTCCACTTT. This chain uses TRBV7-3 with TRBJ1-6; 9 bases agree with TRBD1. Germline V gene sequence: CDR1 SGHTA, CDR2 FQGTGA. This CDR3 comprises 15 residues. V was clipped by 5 bases and J by 9 bases; unmatched bases: 8. The variable domain in full, completed from reference TRBV7-3 and TRBJ1-6, reads GAGVSQTPSNKVTEKGKYVELRCDPISGHTALYWYRQSLGQGPEFLIYFQGTGAADDSGLPNDRFFAVRPEGSVSTLKIQRTERGDSAVYLCASSQMGQGSSPLHFGNGTRLTVT.

The chain carries TRBV27 and TRBJ1-1; 9 bases align to TRBD1. The germline V gene has CDR1 MNHEY and CDR2 SMNVEV (reference sequence). V lost 4 bases, J lost 1 base, and 10 bases stayed unmatched. The CDR3 has 17 amino acids. For the CDR3, the DNA is TGTGCCAGCAGTTCCCCGACAGGGGGAGCCCCGAACACTGAAGCTTTCTTT. Amino acid sequence: CASSSPTGGAPNTEAFF.

This chain connects TRBV5-8 to TRBJ1-2, with D unclear. Trimming took 4 bases from V and 6 from J, leaving 16 bases between them. The CDR3 length is 14 residues. Germline CDR1 and CDR2: SGHTS and YDEGEE. In DNA form, the CDR3 reads TGTGCCAGCAGCCCACTGAGAGGGTTCCATGGCTACACCTTC. Translating it yields CASSPLRGFHGYTF.

This clone has more than one count but fewer than ten. Other DNA sequences in this specimen translate into the identical CDR3. This chain uses TRBV7-2 with TRBJ1-5; no firm D call. The germline V gene encodes CDR1 SGHTA and CDR2 FQGNSA. V lost 1 base to trimming and J lost 5 bases, with 6 bases between them. This CDR3 has 13 residues. The CDR3 bases are TGTGCCAGCAGCTTAGGGCAGGATCAGCCCCAGCATTTT. This codes for CASSLGQDQPQHF.

This clone is medium-sized within its sample. V gene TRBV9 combines with J gene TRBJ1-6; perhaps TRBD1 as D (5 bases). CDR3 length: 14 residues. V gave up 1 base and J gave up 8 bases, with 10 bases separating them. Germline loops: CDR1 SGDLS, CDR2 YYNGEE. Here the CDR3 DNA reads TGTGCCAGCAGCGTAACAGGAGGAGATTCACCCCTCCACTTT. Residues: CASSVTGGDSPLHF. Based on the CDR3 plus reference TRBV9 and TRBJ1-6, the full variable domain is DSGVTQTPKHLITATGQRVTLRCSPRSGDLSVYWYQQSLDQGLQFLIQYYNGEERAKGNILERFSAQQFPDLHSELNLSSLELGDSALYFCASSVTGGDSPLHFGNGTRLTVT.

The chain carries TRBV18 and TRBJ2-3; TRBD2 agrees at 8 bases. The junction had 13 bases not matched to a gene; V was cut back by 2 bases and J by 0 bases. The CDR3 has 19 residues. CDR1 KGHSH and CDR2 LQKENI come from the germline V gene. The CDR3 sequence: CASSPIMRGAYLSTDTQYF. CDR3 DNA: TGTGCCAGCTCACCAATAATGCGGGGGGCTTACCTTAGCACAGATACGCAGTATTTT.

V gene TRBV6-6 combines with J gene TRBJ1-1, with 7 bases lining up with TRBD1. The CDR3 loop spans 13 amino acids. In germline, CDR1 is MNHNY, CDR2 SVGAGI (reference sequence). The ends lost 5 bases at V and 3 bases at J; junction bases unmatched: 3. This chain's CDR3 is CASSLDRDTEAFF. CDR3 DNA: TGTGCCAGCAGTCTCGACAGGGACACTGAAGCTTTCTTT.

V usage is TRBV12-5 and J usage is TRBJ2-3, with a tentative D call TRBD1 (5 bases). This CDR3 is built from 15 residues. V was clipped by 6 bases and J by 4 bases, with 17 bases between them. The germline V gene has CDR1 LGHNT and CDR2 FRNRAP. CDR3 DNA sequence: TGTGCTAGTGGACAACGCAGGGTGGGCGCAGATACGCAGTATTTT. This codes for CASGQRRVGADTQYF.

The genes are TRBV5-4 and TRBJ1-2, with a tentative D call TRBD1 (5 bases). The CDR3 has 16 residues. Germline lookup yields CDR1 SGHNT and CDR2 YYREEE (reference sequence). Trimming shortened V by 4 bases and J by 4 bases, and 20 bases separated the two germline ends. CDR3 residues: CASSPGGTQGIYGYTF. The CDR3 DNA reads TGTGCCAGCAGCCCCGGGGGGACCCAAGGGATCTATGGCTACACCTTC.

The rearrangement uses TRBV6-1 and TRBJ2-7; D not certain. The germline V gene encodes CDR1 MNHNS and CDR2 SASEGT. Trimming left V 6 bases short and J 0 bases short, with 6 bases between. The length of the CDR3 is 12 residues. This CDR3 is CASRAISYEQYV. CDR3 in DNA: TGTGCCAGCAGGGCCATCTCCTACGAGCAGTACGTC.

The chain uses TRBV29-1 and TRBJ1-6; tentatively, D is TRBD1 (5 bases). The CDR3 length is 12 residues. CDR1 is SQVTM, CDR2 ANQGSEA, per germline. Between the trimmed V and J ends, which lost 8 bases and 8 bases, there was a span of 13 bases. CDR3 loop: CSIQVNDSPLHF. The CDR3, as DNA: TGCAGCATACAGGTTAATGATTCACCCCTCCACTTT.

CDR3 sequence: CASSTGLRDTGELFF. CDR3 in DNA: TGTGCCAGCAGCACAGGACTGCGTGACACCGGGGAGCTGTTTTTT. The J gene is TRBJ2-2, the V gene TRBV7-3, with D perhaps being TRBD1 or TRBD2 (5 bases each). This CDR3 has 15 amino acids. V dropped 5 bases and J dropped 3 bases, with 13 bases sitting between them. The germline gives CDR1 SGHTA, CDR2 FQGTGA.

The chain links TRBV6-5 to TRBJ1-1; 9 nucleotides align to TRBD1. The germline CDR1 and CDR2 sequences are MNHEY and SVGAGI. CDR3 length: 14 amino acids. With V trimmed by 7 bases and J by 7 bases, 10 bases remained unmatched. The CDR3 is CASTSGTGSGEAFF. The CDR3 nucleotides are TGTGCCAGCACCTCCGGGACAGGGAGTGGTGAAGCTTTCTTT.

The rearrangement links TRBV19 to TRBJ2-6; a possible D gene is TRBD1 (6 bases). V shed 7 bases and J shed 4 bases, with 11 bases lying between them. Germline CDR1 and CDR2: LNHDA and SQIVND (reference sequence). This CDR3 region has 14 residues. This CDR3 reads CASNPGEGANVLTF. The CDR3, as DNA: TGTGCCAGTAACCCAGGGGAAGGGGCCAACGTCCTGACTTTC.

V gene TRBV7-2 combines with J gene TRBJ2-3, with 13 bases lining up with TRBD2. There are 17 residues in the CDR3. Germline-derived CDR1 and CDR2 are SGHTA and FQGNSA. The V and J ends lost 4 bases and 3 bases, in that order; junction bases with no gene match: 7. The CDR3 here is CASSSRLTSGGTDTQYF. The CDR3 nucleotides read TGTGCCAGCAGCTCGAGATTGACTAGCGGGGGGACAGATACGCAGTATTTT.

The chain recombines TRBV28 with TRBJ1-2; a weak D match, TRBD1 (6 bases). Trimming removed 5 bases at V and 0 bases at J, with 16 bases between. From germline, CDR1 is MDHEN and CDR2 SYDVKM. CDR3 length: 16 amino acids. The CDR3 here is CASSPQGTQANYGYTF. In DNA, the CDR3 is TGTGCCAGCAGTCCACAGGGAACCCAAGCTAACTATGGCTACACCTTC.